The T cell receptor beta chain described here comes from a study of T cell repertoires in cytomegalovirus infection. Study context: Both a matching HLA type and CMV infection were indicated by public TCR beta signatures. General study findings and limits: What dominated the ex vivo response were HLA-C-restricted CMV-specific TCR beta clonotypes.

This CDR3 has 12 amino acids. Germline CDR1 MNHNY, CDR2 SVGAGI (reference sequence). With 9 bases removed from V and 7 bases from J, the gap between germline ends came to 15 bases. This clonotype appeared a few times. Its antigen is not known. TCRdb re-analysed the reads in MiXCR, keeping a single row per CDR3 protein. The sample contains roughly 170,000 distinct CDR3 sequences, roughly a fifth of which appear only once. The sequence was obtained from a human donor in good health (CMV status not recorded). Some clones in this sample may be carry-over from other donors' samples. The rearrangement links TRBV6-6 to TRBJ1-1; maybe TRBD1 (6 bases). The material was CD8+ T cells from cultured PBMCs, obtained from culture after CMV antigen stimulation. The DNA for the CDR3 is TGTGCCAGTTATTACAGGGAAGATGAAGCTTTCTTT. Translation: CASYYREDEAFF.